These 22 T cell receptor beta chains were sequenced from one sample in a study of T-cell reconstitution after alpha-beta-depleted transplantation in children. Unique molecular identifiers tagged the TCRbeta library. Each CDR3 protein gets one entry after TCRdb re-called the PCR reads with MiXCR. The table records over 450,000 distinct CDR3 sequences, about 10% of them present only once. This specimen was PBMCs, taken before TCRalphabeta/CD19-depleted stem cell transplant. These receptors all come from a child between 2 and 9 years old with inherited bone marrow failure, due to receive a stem cell transplant.

Ten or more counts support this clonotype. The genes are TRBV5-5 and TRBJ2-4; TRBD2 is a possible D gene (6 bases). The germline gives CDR1 SGHKS, CDR2 YYEKEE (reference sequence). The CDR3 loop spans 14 amino acids. The V end was cut by 3 bases, the J end by 14 bases, with 21 bases between. The CDR3 region is CASSWDPGTPSEYF. CDR3 bases: TGTGCCAGCAGCTGGGACCCCGGGACTCCGAGCGAGTACTTC.

This chain connects TRBV19 to TRBJ1-2; D not resolved. From germline, CDR1 is LNHDA and CDR2 SQIVND (reference sequence). V was trimmed by 1 base and J by 8 bases, leaving 11 bases between them. The CDR3 covers 13 residues. The CDR3 sequence: CASSIGRPHGYTF. The CDR3 bases are TGTGCCAGTAGTATAGGACGGCCCCACGGCTACACCTTC.

This clonotype was detected a few times. The chain employs TRBV19 and TRBJ2-1; D not certain. The CDR3 sequence is 15 residues long. Trimming took 6 bases from V and 0 from J, leaving 12 bases between them. Germline V gene sequence: CDR1 LNHDA, CDR2 SQIVND (reference sequence). The CDR3 DNA reads as TGTGCCAGTAGGTGGGCGCACTCCTCCTACAATGAGCAGTTCTTC. Translated, it gives CASRWAHSSYNEQFF.

This clonotype was found a few times. The V and J genes are TRBV19 and TRBJ2-4; D is undetermined. V dropped 3 bases and J dropped 7 bases, with 7 bases sitting between them. CDR1 and CDR2 from the germline V gene are LNHDA and SQIVND (reference sequence). This CDR3 has 12 amino acids. The chain's CDR3 is CASSIGQNIQYF. The DNA of the CDR3 is TGTGCCAGTAGTATCGGGCAGAACATTCAGTACTTC.

The rearrangement joins TRBV5-6 to TRBJ2-6; TRBD2 agrees at 11 bases. J lost 1 base, V lost 4 bases, and 16 bases had no gene match. Germline lookup yields CDR1 SGHDT and CDR2 YYEEEE. CDR3 length: 21 amino acids. In nucleotides, the CDR3 is TGTGCCAGCAGCCCCATCCGAGAACTAGCGGGAGTCTTATCTGGGGCCAACGTCCTGACTTTC. It translates to CASSPIRELAGVLSGANVLTF.

As concerns this clonotype: This CDR3 fails to terminate in the conserved phenylalanine or tryptophan, so it likely reflects a read error. V usage is TRBV20-1 and J usage is TRBJ2-1, with D uncertain. Germline values: CDR1 DFQATT, CDR2 SNEGSKA (reference sequence). Trimming cost V 6 bases and J 3 bases, with 15 bases left between them. This CDR3 spans 14 amino acids. CDR3 nucleotides: TGCAGTGCAACCCGGGCTTTCAGCTACAATGAGCAGTTCTTG. This gives the protein CSATRAFSYNEQFL.

About this clonotype itself: This may arise from a read error, as a much more abundant clone is one base away. The V gene is TRBV12-3 or TRBV12-4, the J gene TRBJ2-6; a weak D match, TRBD1 (7 bases). This CDR3 has 17 residues. This CDR3 reads CASSLPAGGFGANVLSF. The CDR3 nucleotides are TGTGCCAGCAGTTTACCCGCAGGGGGGTTTGGGGCCAACGTCCTGTCTTTC.

Points on this clonotype: A much larger clone lies a single base off, so this may be a read error. The rearrangement links TRBV12-3 or TRBV12-4 to TRBJ2-5, with 11 bases lining up with TRBD1. The CDR3 covers 15 residues. Here the CDR3 DNA reads TGTGACAGCAGTTCCGGACAGGGGGCGGGAGAGACCCAGTACTTC. Its translation is CDSSSGQGAGETQYF.

Many counts were recorded for this clonotype. V gene TRBV4-2 combines with J gene TRBJ2-1; D is perhaps TRBD2 (6 bases). CDR1 and CDR2 (germline): LGHNA, YNFKEQ. There are 16 residues in the CDR3. Trimming took off 4 bases at V and 6 bases at J, with 19 bases between the two ends. CDR3 amino acids: CASSLTGEPPRNEQFF. The DNA of the CDR3 is TGTGCCAGCAGCCTGACGGGAGAACCGCCGCGCAATGAGCAGTTCTTC.

The chain is built from TRBV2 and TRBJ2-7; 7 bases map to TRBD2. The CDR3 is 14 residues long. Germline CDR1 and CDR2: SNHLY and FYNNEI. V trimming: 6 bases; J trimming: 3 bases; junction bases outside the gene matches: 8. The CDR3 nucleotides are TGTGCCAGCAGCCAAGTGCGGGAGTACTACGAGCAGTACTTC. This encodes CASSQVREYYEQYF.

This clonotype has at least ten counts. The junction and the germline gene differ at one end; a read error may be behind it. The chain is built from TRBV6-6 and TRBJ2-7; D not resolved. The germline CDR1 and CDR2 sequences are MNHNY and SVGAGI (reference sequence). The CDR3 is 13 residues long. This CDR3 is CVVRPPSSHEQYF. The CDR3 nucleotides read TGTGTCGTCCGGCCACCGTCCTCCCACGAGCAGTACTTC.

This clonotype appeared many times. The chain is built from TRBV20-1 and TRBJ2-7, with D possibly being TRBD1 (5 bases). The germline CDR1 and CDR2 sequences are DFQATT and SNEGSKA (reference sequence). The V and J ends lost 6 bases and 6 bases respectively, with 12 bases between them. This CDR3 comprises 11 residues. The DNA of the CDR3 is TGCAGTGCAAATCAGGGTGGCGAGCAGTACTTC. Encoded protein: CSANQGGEQYF.

In this sample, this clonotype turned up many times. The V call is TRBV7-9, the J call TRBJ2-5, with 11 bases matching TRBD2. CDR1 is SEHNR and CDR2 is FQNEAQ in the germline V gene (reference sequence). V gave up 5 bases and J gave up 5 bases; unmatched junction bases: 13. The CDR3 sequence is 17 residues long. The DNA of the CDR3 is TGTGCCAGCAGCACTACCCAGACTAGCGGGGACATGGAGACCCAGTACTTC. It specifies CASSTTQTSGDMETQYF. Looking up the rest from reference TRBV7-9 and TRBJ2-5 gives the full variable domain: DTGVSQNPRHKITKRGQNVTFRCDPISEHNRLYWYRQTLGQGPEFLTYFQNEAQLEKSRLLSDRFSAERPKGSFSTLEIQRTEQGDSAMYLCASSTTQTSGDMETQYFGPGTRLLVL.

In this sample, this clonotype turned up a few times. This chain links TRBV19 with TRBJ1-2, with no clear D. This CDR3 is built from 14 residues. Trimming took 5 bases from V and 2 from J, leaving 12 bases between them. Germline loops: CDR1 LNHDA, CDR2 SQIVND (reference sequence). This chain's CDR3 is CASSPSGRNYGYTF. CDR3 bases: TGTGCCAGTAGTCCGTCGGGCCGCAACTATGGCTACACCTTC. Based on the CDR3 plus reference TRBV19 and TRBJ1-2, the full variable domain is DGGITQSPKYLFRKEGQNVTLSCEQNLNHDAMYWYRQDPGQGLRLIYYSQIVNDFQKGDIAEGYSVSREKKESFPLTVTSAQKNPTAFYLCASSPSGRNYGYTFGSGTRLTVV.

Many counts were recorded for this clonotype. This rearrangement joins TRBV20-1 to TRBJ2-7; 10 bases map to TRBD2. CDR1 and CDR2 (germline): DFQATT, SNEGSKA (reference sequence). After removal of 3 bases from V and 2 bases from J, the junction contained 7 bases not matched to a gene. The CDR3 sequence is 15 residues long. CDR3 coding DNA: TGCAGTGCTAGCGGACTACTAGCGGGGACCTACGAGCAGTACTTC. It yields the protein CSASGLLAGTYEQYF.

At least ten counts were recorded for this clonotype. The chain carries TRBV20-1 and TRBJ2-4, with D perhaps matching TRBD1 (6 bases). The CDR3 sequence is 18 residues long. Germline CDR1 and CDR2: DFQATT and SNEGSKA (reference sequence). V was shortened by 3 bases and J by 0 bases, with 21 bases between the two germline ends. The CDR3 region has the DNA TGCAGTGCTAGGCCATTCACTCCGGGACACATAGCCAAAAACATTCAGTACTTC. Its protein is CSARPFTPGHIAKNIQYF.

With regard to this clonotype: A read error may explain this, as a much larger clone is one base away. The V gene is TRBV11-2, the J gene TRBJ1-1; maybe TRBD1 (6 bases). CDR1 is SGHAT, CDR2 FQNNGV, per germline. The CDR3 loop spans 15 amino acids. V shed 5 bases and J shed 3 bases, with 16 bases lying between them. The CDR3: CASSPQGYPDTEAFF. The CDR3 DNA reads TGTGCCAGCAGCCCCCAGGGGTATCCGGACACTGAAGCTTTCTTT.

In the case of this clonotype: It may be a read error: a sequence one base away is much more abundant. This chain connects TRBV24-1 to TRBJ2-2; 7 bases line up with TRBD2. CDR3 size: 17 residues. Looked up from germline, CDR1 is KGHDR and CDR2 is SFDVKD. V trimming: 3 bases; J trimming: 6 bases; junction bases outside the gene matches: 12. Here the CDR3 reads CATSDVGLEGGAGELFF. CDR3 bases: TGTGCCACCAGTGATGTCGGACTAGAGGGAGGCGCCGGGGAGCTGTTTTTT.

There are many counts of this clonotype. The J gene is TRBJ2-5, the V gene TRBV7-9, with D maybe TRBD1 (6 bases). The ends were cut back, 1 base at V and 3 bases at J, with 9 bases in the middle. Germline CDR1 is SEHNR and CDR2 is FQNEAQ (reference sequence). CDR3 length equals 14 residues. The DNA of the CDR3 is TGTGCCAGCAGCTTAGGGACAGAAAAAGAGACCCAGTACTTC. Residues: CASSLGTEKETQYF.

This clonotype was recorded many times. This chain joins TRBV24-1 and TRBJ1-2; 9 bases agree with TRBD1. The CDR3 extends over 14 amino acids. V dropped 4 bases and J dropped 6; count of bases not matched to a gene: 5. CDR1 KGHDR and CDR2 SFDVKD come from the germline V gene. The CDR3 protein is CATSDSQGADGYTF. Here the CDR3 DNA reads TGTGCCACCAGTGACTCACAGGGGGCTGATGGCTACACCTTC.

Comments on this clonotype: Germline is not matched at one junction end, which may reflect a read error. V is TRBV15 and J is TRBJ1-2; D is uncertain. The CDR3 consists of 14 residues. Germline assignment: CDR1 LNHNV and CDR2 YYDKDF (reference sequence). CDR3 loop: CATSREAGNYGYTF. The DNA for the CDR3 is TGTGCCACCAGTAGAGAGGCAGGCAACTATGGCTACACCTTC.

The table lists this clonotype with many counts. The J gene is TRBJ2-5, the V gene TRBV7-9, with a possible D match to TRBD2 (6 bases). V was pared by 2 bases and J by 4 bases, with 11 bases between. The CDR3 is made up of 14 amino acids. The germline V gene encodes CDR1 SEHNR and CDR2 FQNEAQ (reference sequence). Here the CDR3 reads CASSLRRVGETQYF. In nucleotides, the CDR3 is TGTGCCAGCAGCTTAAGGAGGGTGGGAGAGACCCAGTACTTC. The whole variable domain, filled in from reference TRBV7-9 and TRBJ2-5, reads DTGVSQNPRHKITKRGQNVTFRCDPISEHNRLYWYRQTLGQGPEFLTYFQNEAQLEKSRLLSDRFSAERPKGSFSTLEIQRTEQGDSAMYLCASSLRRVGETQYFGPGTRLLVL.